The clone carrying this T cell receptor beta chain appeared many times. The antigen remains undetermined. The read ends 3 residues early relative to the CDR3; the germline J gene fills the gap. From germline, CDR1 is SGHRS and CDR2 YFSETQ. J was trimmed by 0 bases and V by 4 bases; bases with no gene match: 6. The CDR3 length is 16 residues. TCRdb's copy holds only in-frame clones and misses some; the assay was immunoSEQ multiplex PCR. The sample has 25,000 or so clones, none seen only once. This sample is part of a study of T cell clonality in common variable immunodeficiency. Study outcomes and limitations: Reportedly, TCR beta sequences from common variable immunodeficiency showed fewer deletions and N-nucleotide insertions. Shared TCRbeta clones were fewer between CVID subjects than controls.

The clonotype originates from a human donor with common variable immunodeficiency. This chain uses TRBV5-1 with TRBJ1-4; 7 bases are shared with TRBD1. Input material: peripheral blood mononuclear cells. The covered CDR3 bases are TGCGCCAGCAGCACTGGGACAGCCGCAACTAATGAAAAA. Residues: CASSTGTAATNEK. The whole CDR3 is CASSTGTAATNEKLFF.